Below, 20 T cell receptor beta chains from the same sample are listed, as sequenced in a study of T cell responses to AZD1222 COVID-19 vaccine. Profiled with immunoSEQ multiplex PCR; TCRdb holds only in-frame clones, not every one. Of around 74,000 clones in the sample, about 90% were seen once. The sequences come from peripheral blood, collected on day 0 of MenACWY control vaccination. The receptors stem from an adult in good health.

This sequence joins TRBV18 and TRBJ2-2, with D tentatively TRBD1 (6 bases). The germline V gene encodes CDR1 KGHSH and CDR2 LQKENI. Trimming cost V 1 base and J 2 bases, with 11 bases left between them. This CDR3 spans 16 amino acids. Here the CDR3 reads CASSPQSGHNTGELFF. In nucleotides, the CDR3 is TGTGCCAGCTCACCACAGTCGGGACACAACACCGGGGAGCTGTTTTTT.

The J gene is TRBJ2-1, the V gene TRBV27, with D possibly being TRBD2 (5 bases). V gave up 0 bases and J gave up 2 bases, with 11 bases separating them. The CDR3 has 16 amino acids. The germline gives CDR1 MNHEY, CDR2 SMNVEV (reference sequence). CDR3 loop: CASSLSEVKAYNEQFF. CDR3 nucleotides: TGTGCCAGCAGTTTATCGGAGGTTAAAGCCTACAATGAGCAGTTCTTC.

The V call is TRBV15, the J call TRBJ2-1, with 7 positions matching TRBD2. V lost 1 base and J lost 8; bases outside the gene matches: 8. Germline CDR1 is LNHNV and CDR2 is YYDKDF (reference sequence). The CDR3 length is 15 residues. This CDR3 reads CATSRGGGRGDEQFF. CDR3 in DNA: TGTGCCACCAGCAGAGGTGGCGGGAGAGGCGATGAGCAGTTCTTC.

The V and J genes are TRBV7-2 and TRBJ2-1; D is undetermined. Germline V CDR1 and CDR2: SGHTA, FQGNSA. V dropped 5 bases and J dropped 2 bases, with 13 bases sitting between them. The CDR3 runs 15 residues. As DNA, the CDR3 is TGTGCCAGCAGCCCCGGTGGAGACCCCTACAATGAGCAGTTCTTC. Translation: CASSPGGDPYNEQFF.

This chain links TRBV15 with TRBJ2-7, with a tentative D call TRBD2 (5 bases). The germline CDR1 and CDR2 sequences are LNHNV and YYDKDF (reference sequence). With 4 bases removed from V and 4 bases from J, the gap between germline ends came to 8 bases. The CDR3 contains 12 residues. CDR3 DNA sequence: TGTGCCACCAGCAACCCGGGGTACGAGCAGTACTTC. This encodes CATSNPGYEQYF.

V usage is TRBV2 and J usage is TRBJ2-1, with 12 nucleotides matching TRBD2. Per germline, CDR1 SNHLY and CDR2 FYNNEI. Losses at the gene ends were 6 bases for V and 6 bases for J; bases not matched to a gene: 9. This CDR3 has 16 residues. This CDR3 reads CASRGLAGGRVNEQFF. The CDR3 DNA reads TGTGCCAGCAGGGGACTAGCGGGCGGTCGGGTCAATGAGCAGTTCTTC.

V usage is TRBV7-2 and J usage is TRBJ1-1; D may be TRBD1 (6 bases). V was shortened by 1 base and J by 9 bases, with 9 bases between the two germline ends. Germline CDR1 and CDR2: SGHTA and FQGNSA. The CDR3 has 12 residues. CDR3 in DNA: TGTGCCAGCAGCTTAGACGGGACAAAAGCTTTCTTT. This sequence encodes CASSLDGTKAFF.

The V call is TRBV6-5, the J call TRBJ1-6; 9 bases line up with TRBD1. The germline CDR1 and CDR2 sequences are MNHEY and SVGAGI. Unmatched junction bases numbered 3, after V lost 7 bases and J lost 5 bases. The CDR3 spans 14 residues. The CDR3 region is CASMDRGDNSPLHF. In DNA, the CDR3 is TGTGCCAGCATGGACAGGGGTGATAATTCACCCCTCCACTTT.

In its sample, this clone was seen once. This chain uses TRBV19 with TRBJ2-1; TRBD2 aligns across 8 bases. This CDR3 is 15 amino acids long. With V trimmed by 7 bases and J by 2 bases, 7 bases remained unmatched. Germline-derived CDR1 and CDR2 are LNHDA and SQIVND (reference sequence). CDR3 bases: TGTGCCAGTATCAGATCTAGCGGGCCCTACAATGAGCAGTTCTTC. As protein: CASIRSSGPYNEQFF. The whole variable domain, filled in from reference TRBV19 and TRBJ2-1, reads DGGITQSPKYLFRKEGQNVTLSCEQNLNHDAMYWYRQDPGQGLRLIYYSQIVNDFQKGDIAEGYSVSREKKESFPLTVTSAQKNPTAFYLCASIRSSGPYNEQFFGPGTRLTVL.

The rearrangement joins TRBV7-8 to TRBJ2-7; 11 positions agree with TRBD1. The V gene end was trimmed by 5 bases and the J gene end by 0 bases; junction bases not matched to a gene: 6. Per the germline V gene, CDR1 is SGHVS and CDR2 is FQNEAQ. This CDR3 is built from 16 residues. The CDR3 here is CASSAVGQGASYEQYF. Here the CDR3 DNA reads TGTGCCAGCAGCGCCGTTGGACAGGGGGCCTCCTACGAGCAGTACTTC.

V gene TRBV10-3 combines with J gene TRBJ2-2; 9 bases line up with TRBD2. Per the germline V gene, CDR1 is ENHRY and CDR2 is SYGVKD. V shed 0 bases and J 2 bases; nucleotides not matched to a gene: 4. This CDR3 region has 17 residues. In nucleotides, the CDR3 is TGTGCCATCAGTGAGTCGCTAGCGGGGTTAAACACCGGGGAGCTGTTTTTT. Translating it yields CAISESLAGLNTGELFF.

This chain links TRBV11-1 with TRBJ1-1; 8 bases match TRBD1. CDR1 SGHAT and CDR2 FQDESV come from the germline V gene (reference sequence). The CDR3 loop spans 16 amino acids. The junction had 13 bases not matched to a gene; V was cut back by 5 bases and J by 5 bases. The CDR3: CASSPSRTGTGTEAFF. Here the CDR3 DNA reads TGTGCCAGCAGCCCCTCAAGGACAGGGACCGGGACTGAAGCTTTCTTT.

J is TRBJ1-3 and V is TRBV19, with D maybe TRBD1 (6 bases). Trimming removed 5 bases at V and 1 base at J, with 9 bases between. The CDR3 contains 14 residues. The germline V gene has CDR1 LNHDA and CDR2 SQIVND (reference sequence). CDR3 in DNA: TGTGCCAGTAGTGCGACAGGATCTGGAAACACCATATATTTT. As protein: CASSATGSGNTIYF.

The chain has TRBV7-2 and TRBJ2-7; 8 positions match TRBD1. CDR3 length: 15 residues. V lost 1 base and J lost 5; bases outside the gene matches: 7. Germline CDR1 and CDR2: SGHTA and FQGNSA. CDR3 DNA: TGTGCCAGCAGCTTAGTCTCAGGGGGCGAAAACGAGCAGTACTTC. Its protein product is CASSLVSGGENEQYF.

V usage is TRBV7-4 and J usage is TRBJ1-3; D call uncertain. The V and J ends lost 2 bases and 4 bases respectively, with 12 bases between them. This CDR3 has 15 amino acids. The V gene's germline CDR1 is SGHVT and CDR2 SQSDAQ. The CDR3 DNA follows: TGTGCCAGCAGCTTATATCTCGGCAGGGGAAACACCATATATTTT. Translation: CASSLYLGRGNTIYF.

This clone was counted once. J is TRBJ2-5 and V is TRBV25-1; perhaps D is TRBD1 or TRBD2 (6 bases each). The germline CDR1 and CDR2 sequences are MGHDK and SYGVNS. Trimming cost V 5 bases and J 5 bases, with 15 bases left between them. CDR3 length: 14 residues. DNA for the CDR3: TGTGCCAGCAGTATGGGGGGCGGCGGGGAGACCCAGTACTTC. It codes for CASSMGGGGETQYF. Based on the CDR3 plus reference TRBV25-1 and TRBJ2-5, the full variable domain is EADIYQTPRYLVIGTGKKITLECSQTMGHDKMYWYQQDPGMELHLIHYSYGVNSTEKGDLSSESTVSRIRTEHFPLTLESARPSHTSQYLCASSMGGGGETQYFGPGTRLLVL.

V is TRBV9 and J is TRBJ2-3; 8 positions match TRBD2. J lost 6 bases, V lost 0 bases, and 9 bases had no gene match. This CDR3 has 16 residues. CDR1 and CDR2 (germline): SGDLS, YYNGEE. CDR3 residues: CASSVGSGSGWDTQYF. CDR3 in DNA: TGTGCCAGCAGCGTAGGGAGCGGGAGTGGGTGGGATACGCAGTATTTT.

In DNA form, the CDR3 reads TGTGCCAGCAGCCCCCGGGACAGGGTCTCCTACGAGCAGTACTTC. Its translation is CASSPRDRVSYEQYF. V and J are TRBV9 and TRBJ2-7, with 9 bases lining up with TRBD1. Germline CDR1 reads SGDLS; CDR2 reads YYNGEE. Trimming cost V 4 bases and J 0 bases; bases outside gene matches: 5. The CDR3 loop spans 15 amino acids.

This chain links TRBV7-8 with TRBJ1-2; maybe TRBD1 (6 bases). V lost 3 bases and J lost 3, with 14 bases in between. CDR1 is SGHVS, CDR2 FQNEAQ, per germline. CDR3 length equals 15 residues. CDR3 sequence: CASSLDSVTDYGYTF. The CDR3 DNA is TGTGCCAGCAGCTTGGACAGCGTGACCGACTATGGCTACACCTTC.

The chain is built from TRBV11-3 and TRBJ2-1; D might be TRBD1 (5 bases). V shed 5 bases and J shed 7 bases, with 18 bases lying between them. Germline V gene lookup returns CDR1 SGHNT and CDR2 YENEEA. The CDR3 loop spans 15 amino acids. Here the CDR3 DNA reads TGTGCCAGCAGCCGAGAGACAGAATTCGGGAATGAGCAGTTCTTC. Its translation: CASSRETEFGNEQFF.